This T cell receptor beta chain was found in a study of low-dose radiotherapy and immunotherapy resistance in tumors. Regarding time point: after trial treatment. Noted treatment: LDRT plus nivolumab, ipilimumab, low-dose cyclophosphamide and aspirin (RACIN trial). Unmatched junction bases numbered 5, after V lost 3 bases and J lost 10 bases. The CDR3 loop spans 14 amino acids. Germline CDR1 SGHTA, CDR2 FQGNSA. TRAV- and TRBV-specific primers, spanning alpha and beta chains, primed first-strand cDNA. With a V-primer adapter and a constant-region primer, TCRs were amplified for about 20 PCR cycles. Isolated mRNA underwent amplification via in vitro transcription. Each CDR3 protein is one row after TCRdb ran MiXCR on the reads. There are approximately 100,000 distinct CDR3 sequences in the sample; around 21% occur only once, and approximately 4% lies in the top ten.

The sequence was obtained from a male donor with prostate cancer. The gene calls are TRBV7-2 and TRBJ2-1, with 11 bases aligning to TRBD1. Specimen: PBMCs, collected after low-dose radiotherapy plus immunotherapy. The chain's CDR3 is CASSFGQGAYEQFF. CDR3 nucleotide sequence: TGTGCCAGCAGCTTTGGACAGGGGGCGTACGAGCAGTTCTTC.